This T cell receptor beta chain was observed in a study of T cell responses to AZD1222 COVID-19 vaccine. Study-wide context: Whether given at about 4 or about 12 weeks, second doses were pooled.

The CDR3 length is 15 residues. V was trimmed by 4 bases and J by 0 bases, leaving 12 bases between them. The germline gives CDR1 SGHKS, CDR2 YYEKEE (reference sequence). The count of this clone is one. Its antigen is not identified. Profiled with immunoSEQ multiplex PCR; TCRdb holds only in-frame clones, not every one. The sample includes about 120,000 clones, roughly 88% of them seen just once. The study, taken as a whole, reports: Only a handful of individuals given AZD1222 were seropositive at baseline. Spike regions recognized by vaccine-associated CD4 TCRs spanned the protein, led by 160-218 and 743-854. Repertoire samples came only from after the peak T cell response.

The clonotype originates from an adult in good health. The chain is built from TRBV5-5 and TRBJ2-3, with D tentatively TRBD1 (6 bases). The specimen was peripheral blood, collected on day 0 of AZD1222 vaccination. CDR3 DNA: TGTGCCAGCAGCCTAAGGGGGTTTAGCACAGATACGCAGTATTTT. Translated, it gives CASSLRGFSTDTQYF.